The T cell receptor (beta chain) under discussion was sequenced for a study of T cells in Graves' hyperthyroidism and ophthalmopathy. The overall study: Before treatment of any kind, peripheral blood was taken at initial diagnosis. The study, taken as a whole, reports: Blood shared most expanded thyroid clonotypes above 0.001. It was a median around 6 months before onset that the model predicted ophthalmopathy.

Amplification of TCR beta CDR3 regions was performed using RNA transcripts as template. HTBI primers were used for first-round RT-PCR of the TCR CDR3. TCRdb reprocessed the multiplex PCR reads with MiXCR, giving one entry per CDR3 protein. Among 400,000 to 500,000 distinct CDR3 sequences listed, about an eighth were seen once. Clinical symptoms, serum thyroxine and TRAb, thyroid ultrasound and orbital computed tomography together formed the diagnostic basis. This CDR3 comprises 13 residues. V lost 1 base and J lost 4, with 5 bases in between. Germline CDR1 MNHEY, CDR2 SVGAGI. This clonotype has at least ten counts. What it recognizes is unknown.

Sample: blood. The sequence derives from a young woman with Graves' hyperthyroidism. The chain couples TRBV6-5 to TRBJ1-5, with D uncertain. The CDR3 loop is CASSYLENQPQHF. In DNA form, the CDR3 reads TGTGCCAGCAGTTACTTGGAGAATCAGCCCCAGCATTTT.